This T cell receptor (beta chain) was documented in a study of cytomegalovirus exposure and HLA in healthy donors listed by TCRdb under 2017. Study-level background: In an earlier analysis of 450 to 750 of the donors, 276 Gb of sequence data and 95 million to 130 million unique TCR beta sequences from 180 million or so T cells were reported. An early release that covered more than 550 HLA-typed donors contained around 300 gigabases of sequencing data and tens of millions of unique TCR sequences. Of the approximately 370 genotyped donors, 75% to 85% were placed in the genetic ancestry cluster associated with self-reported Caucasian donors. The study was designed to test whether signatures of past pathogen exposure could be identified by cataloging public T cell receptors. The study profiled the T cell repertoires of more than 500 subjects by immunosequencing and related them to cytomegalovirus serostatus. A separate validation cohort of about 110 different subjects was used in addition to the 666-subject first cohort. High-throughput TCR immunosequencing, statistical association of individual TCRs with disease status, and machine learning were combined to predict cytomegalovirus infection status. A later analysis re-analyzed previously published TCR beta repertoires from 650 to 800 donors and added high-resolution HLA genotyping to study TCR occurrence patterns. Rather than drawing on any new phenotypic data, the later analysis identified candidate immune exposures from TCR beta sequences and the way those sequences occurred across donors. An earlier analysis of 587 of the donors used high-throughput TCR beta sequencing to judge whether each TCR beta V gene segment behaved as functional or pseudogenic. Donor age, sex, ethnicity and CMV serostatus were compiled alongside the repertoire data. A later genetic analysis used genome-wide SNP genotypes for about 55% of the 666 donors, treating that subset as a discovery cohort. Every repertoire in the discovery cohort had been generated on one and the same sequencing platform. HLA typing included class I and class II loci at four-digit resolution. The number of typed donors differed by locus: roughly 629-630 for A, B, C, DRB1 and DQB1; 500 to 550 for DQA1; 606 for DPA1; and around 450 for DPB1. Four or five DR-DQ haplotypes were handled as single units for association and clustering because linkage in the cohort was strong. On average, 235,054 unique TCR beta nucleotide sequences were sequenced per donor among a few hundred genotyped donors of the cohort, with roughly 20% of those sequences being non-productive.

Only one count was recorded for this clone. Its antigen specificity is not known. Per-base qualities were not stored, and no clone one base away is much larger. What the study reported, not specific to this receptor: In a later analysis, the rate of TCR association differed among HLA loci, with DRB1 alleles having the most associated TCRs and HLA-C alleles having the fewest. A further reported finding was that TCR beta sequences accurately predicted the HLA-A and HLA-B alleles for most subjects in the first cohort. The authors suggested that the approach could potentially be extended to other disease states and immunological phenotypes. A few of the identified cytomegalovirus-associated TCR beta chains were confirmed in vitro to be specific for cytomegalovirus antigens. Compared with the roughly 710-donor mean, donors in an Asian-associated ancestry cluster had fewer N-insertions in productive TCRs, according to a later genetic analysis. Because HLA typing was missing for some donors at each locus, association tests included only the typed subset. Linkage disequilibrium might explain the correlated functional status among segregating V segments, but an unknown experimental factor could not be excluded. In a later analysis, most CMV-associated TCR beta chains were found to appear HLA-restricted, with HLA associations seemingly driven largely by CMV exposure. Immune exposure information for the cohort was limited to CMV serostatus. A later analysis found that HLA-associated TCR beta chains were more clonally expanded and had lower generation probabilities than equally common non-associated chains. A total of 150 to 200 TCR beta chains were listed by the study as associated with cytomegalovirus. The cohort was sequenced for TCR beta chains only, and without alpha or paired-chain data the features that could be detected were limited. Roughly uniform sequencing depth across donors was assumed in presence/absence analyses, although this assumption may not hold. An association between a missense DCLRE1C variant and V-gene and J-gene trimming of TCR beta chains was found in a later genetic analysis and replicated in an independent cohort. The classifier was reported to diagnose cytomegalovirus status with high specificity and sensitivity in both the original cohort and the validation cohort. When HLA alleles, especially DR and DQ, strongly co-occurred, TCR associations were difficult to assign to individual alleles. While some public TCRs were present in many individuals, most TCR sequences turned up only very rarely across donors. Some IMGT-functional V segments, including TRBV6-2 and TRBV6-3, could not be told apart with the 87-base-pair reads, so those segments were excluded. According to a later analysis, parvovirus B19, influenza, CMV and Epstein-Barr virus appeared linked to several top co-occurrence clusters. At a false discovery rate of 0.05, a later analysis linked under 20,000 TCR beta sequences to specific HLA alleles. A group of highly shared sequence variants was considered likely to be a technical artifact of the sequencing pipeline. Roughly 15 rarely observed V segments, including chromosome 9 orphons, were excluded from the earlier analysis of approximately 600 of the donors because counts were too low. In an earlier analysis of fewer than 750 of the donors, most TCR beta V segments were observed in productive rearrangements about 87% or about 30% of the time, broadly matching IMGT annotations.

Library preparation was by the immunoSEQ multiplex PCR assay. For the multiplex PCR, a mixture combining 60 forward primers for TCR Vbeta segments and 13 reverse primers for TCR Jbeta segments was used. A multiplex PCR assay on genomic DNA amplified the CDR3 region of rearranged TCR beta genes. On the Illumina HiSeq System, the amplified TCR beta libraries were sequenced as 87-base-pair reads. Turning to the authors' computational methods: A later analysis tallied roughly 76 million unique TCR beta chains across the 666 repertoires, and approximately 9.9 million of those chains were shared by two or more donors. To remove PCR and sequencing errors, raw reads were error-corrected and collapsed into unique sequences using a nearest-neighbor algorithm that merged closely related sequences. CDR3 sequences were aligned to IMGT reference sequences to assign V, D and J gene segments. For a sequence to be retained, a match of at least six nucleotides was required to both a V gene segment and a J gene segment. A rearrangement counted as productive if the CDR3 had no stop codons and remained in frame with V and J, and every other rearrangement counted as non-productive. Following IMGT convention, CDR3 was defined as the stretch from the second conserved V-encoded cysteine up to the conserved J-encoded phenylalanine. The earlier analysis of some 600 of the donors excluded sequences that lacked an unambiguous match to a single V gene segment. In an earlier analysis of around 590 of the donors, a V segment was called functional when productive rearrangements were above 56.7%, and segregating when the standard deviation between donors exceeded 5%. To diagnose cytomegalovirus status from the catalog of TCR beta chain sequences, a statistical classification framework was built. V and J gene assignment, in a later analysis, came from comparing TCR nucleotide sequences with IMGT/GENE-DB human TR gene sequences. A later analysis assigned CDR3 sequences and most-parsimonious VDJ recombination scenarios with the TCRdist pipeline. In a later analysis, each TCR beta chain was defined by its CDR3 amino acid sequence together with its V-gene family, and reads without a unique V-gene family were excluded. A later analysis removed 592 highly shared, low-generation-probability nucleotide sequences to deal with suspected cross-contamination and a sequencing artifact. A later analysis calculated a clonal expansion index for each public chain from normalized within-repertoire ranks of inferred template counts. A later analysis computed generation probabilities with a VDJ recombination model fitted to out-of-frame rearrangements, and checked the results against IGoR. Hypergeometric tests were used in a later analysis to score TCR-TCR, TCR-HLA and TCR-CMV co-occurrence, with a repertoire-size bias correction applied to the TCR pairs. False discovery rates were estimated in a later analysis by permuting HLA or CMV assignments 20 times. In a later analysis, co-occurring TCRs were grouped using DBSCAN, and TCRdist sequence similarity was added for clustering within HLA-allele-positive subsets. Repertoires with fewer than 30,000 or more than 120,000 public chains, plus five repertoires with anomalous nucleotide sharing, were excluded from co-occurrence clustering. The table comes from immuneACCESS by way of TCRdb, which keeps in-frame sequences with V and J called. Part of the clones is missing from these tables; in studies checked, under half for an unresolved V gene and the rest for unknown reasons. The DNA was the basis for D and trimming; V, J and clone size are from that table. The sample contains more than 90,000 clones, approximately 74% of them found a single time. Under 14% of the sample goes to the ten largest clones.

The cohort comprised some 700 healthy bone marrow donors. All cohort members were sampled while nominally healthy, although unrecorded immune exposures were likely present. The donor was CMV seropositive and was included in the group of 270 or so seropositive cohort members. Each donor provided a peripheral blood sample, and peripheral blood mononuclear cells were used for TCR beta sequencing. The Qiagen DNeasy Blood Extraction Kit was used to extract genomic DNA from the blood cell samples. Via the germline V gene, CDR1 is SGHDT and CDR2 YYEEEE. V and J are trimmed by 1 base and 7 bases, and the gene matches miss 0 bases of the junction. Measured from the cysteine to the phenylalanine, the CDR3 is 14 residues long. CDR3 DNA is the only sequence kept; it has 42 bases, read in frame from the first base.

The source material was PBMCs. The source of this sequence is a woman between 50 and 59 years old in good health and CMV-seropositive. The rearrangement joined TRBV5-6 to TRBJ2-1; 12 middle bases align to TRBD2. The CDR3 amino acid sequence is: CASSLTSGGNEQFF. The nucleotide sequence reads as follows: TGTGCCAGCAGCTTGACTAGCGGGGGGAATGAGCAGTTCTTC.